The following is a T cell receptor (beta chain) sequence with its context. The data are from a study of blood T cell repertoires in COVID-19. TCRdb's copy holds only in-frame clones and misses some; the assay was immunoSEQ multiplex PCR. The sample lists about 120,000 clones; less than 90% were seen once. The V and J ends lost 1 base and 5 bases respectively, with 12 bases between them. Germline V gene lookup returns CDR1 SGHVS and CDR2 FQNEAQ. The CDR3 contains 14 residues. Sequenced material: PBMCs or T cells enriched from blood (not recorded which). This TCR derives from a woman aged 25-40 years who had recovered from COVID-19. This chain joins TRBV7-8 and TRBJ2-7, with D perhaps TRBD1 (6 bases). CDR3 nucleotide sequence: TGTGCCAGCAGCTTAGTCGGGACATGGAACGAGCAGTACTTC. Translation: CASSLVGTWNEQYF.